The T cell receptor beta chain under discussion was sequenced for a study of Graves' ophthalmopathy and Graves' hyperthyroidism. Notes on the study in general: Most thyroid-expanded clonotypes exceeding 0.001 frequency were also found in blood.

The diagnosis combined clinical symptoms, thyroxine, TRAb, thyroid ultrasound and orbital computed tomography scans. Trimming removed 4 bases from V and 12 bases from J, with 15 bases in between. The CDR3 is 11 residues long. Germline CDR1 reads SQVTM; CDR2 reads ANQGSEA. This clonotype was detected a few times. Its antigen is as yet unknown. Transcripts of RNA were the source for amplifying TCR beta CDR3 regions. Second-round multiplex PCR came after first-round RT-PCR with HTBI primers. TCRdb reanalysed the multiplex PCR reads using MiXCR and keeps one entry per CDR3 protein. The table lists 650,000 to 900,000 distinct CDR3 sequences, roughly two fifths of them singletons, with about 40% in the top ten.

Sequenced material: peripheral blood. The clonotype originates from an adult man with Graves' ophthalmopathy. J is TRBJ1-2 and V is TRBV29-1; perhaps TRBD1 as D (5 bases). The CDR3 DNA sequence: TGCAGCGTTGTCCAAGGGGCTGGAAACACCTTC. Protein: CSVVQGAGNTF.